This T cell receptor (beta chain) derives from a study of blood T cell repertoires in COVID-19. Measured with immunoSEQ multiplex PCR; TCRdb has only the in-frame clones, and not every one. Of fewer than 90,000 clones detected, approximately 84% appear once; the ten largest clones hold 6.3%. Seattle's enrolled individuals joined amid active infection and were then monitored longitudinally. V lost 4 bases and J lost 7; bases outside the gene matches: 9. The CDR3 loop spans 15 amino acids. Germline V gene lookup returns CDR1 LNHDA and CDR2 SQIVND (reference sequence). This clone was seen just once. The gene calls are TRBV19 and TRBJ2-3, with 9 bases identical to TRBD1. Source material: peripheral blood. The clonotype was recovered from a man aged 65-85 years with COVID-19, enrolled during active disease. The chain's CDR3 is CASSRGQGGDNTQYF. In nucleotides, the CDR3 is TGTGCCAGTAGTAGGGGACAGGGAGGGGATAATACGCAGTATTTT.